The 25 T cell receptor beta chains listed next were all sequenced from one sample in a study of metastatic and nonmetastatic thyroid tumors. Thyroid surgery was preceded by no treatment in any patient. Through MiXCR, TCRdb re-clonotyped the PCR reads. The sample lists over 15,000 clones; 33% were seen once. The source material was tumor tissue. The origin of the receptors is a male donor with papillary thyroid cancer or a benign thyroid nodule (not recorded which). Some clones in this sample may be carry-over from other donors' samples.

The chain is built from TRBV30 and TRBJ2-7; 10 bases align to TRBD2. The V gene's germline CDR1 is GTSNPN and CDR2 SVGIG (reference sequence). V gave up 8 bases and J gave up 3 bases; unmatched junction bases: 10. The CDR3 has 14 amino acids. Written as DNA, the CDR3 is TGTGCCAGTACTCTAGCGGGAGACGTCTACGAGCAGTACTTC. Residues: CASTLAGDVYEQYF. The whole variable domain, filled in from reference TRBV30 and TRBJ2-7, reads SQTIHQWPATLVQPVGSPLSLECTVEGTSNPNLYWYRQAAGRGLQLLFYSVGIGQISSEVPQNLSASRPQDRQFILSSKKLLLSDSGFYLCASTLAGDVYEQYFGPGTRLTVT.

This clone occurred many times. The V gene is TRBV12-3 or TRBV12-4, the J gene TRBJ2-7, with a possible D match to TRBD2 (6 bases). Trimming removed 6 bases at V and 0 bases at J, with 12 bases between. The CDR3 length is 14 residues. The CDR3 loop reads CASRRDSNSYEQYF. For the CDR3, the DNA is TGTGCCAGCAGAAGGGACTCCAACTCCTACGAGCAGTACTTC.

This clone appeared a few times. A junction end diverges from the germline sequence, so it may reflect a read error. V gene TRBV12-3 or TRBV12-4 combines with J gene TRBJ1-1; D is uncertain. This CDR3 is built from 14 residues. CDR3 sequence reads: CASGLYRMSTEAFF. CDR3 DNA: TGTGCCAGCGGTTTATACAGAATGAGCACTGAAGCTTTCTTT.

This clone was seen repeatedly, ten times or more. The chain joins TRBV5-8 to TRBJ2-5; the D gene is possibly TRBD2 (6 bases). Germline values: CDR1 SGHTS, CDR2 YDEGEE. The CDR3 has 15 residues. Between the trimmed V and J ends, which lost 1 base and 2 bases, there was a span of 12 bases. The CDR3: CASSLTWAGQETQYF. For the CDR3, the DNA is TGTGCCAGCAGCTTGACTTGGGCGGGGCAAGAGACCCAGTACTTC.

The CDR3 nucleotides are TGTGCCACGGGACAAATGGGGGCGAGAAACACCATATATTTT. Translation gives CATGQMGARNTIYF. The chain employs TRBV6-1 and TRBJ1-3; TRBD1 might be the D (6 bases). The CDR3 length is 14 residues. Germline CDR1 reads MNHNS; CDR2 reads SASEGT. Trimming removed 10 bases at V and 5 bases at J, with 18 bases between.

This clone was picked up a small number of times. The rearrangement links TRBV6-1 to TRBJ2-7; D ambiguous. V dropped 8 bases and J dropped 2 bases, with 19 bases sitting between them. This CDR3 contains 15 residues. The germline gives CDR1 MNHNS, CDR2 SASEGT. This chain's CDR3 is CASRSWQSFPYEQYF. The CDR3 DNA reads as TGTGCCAGCCGATCGTGGCAGTCTTTCCCCTACGAGCAGTACTTC.

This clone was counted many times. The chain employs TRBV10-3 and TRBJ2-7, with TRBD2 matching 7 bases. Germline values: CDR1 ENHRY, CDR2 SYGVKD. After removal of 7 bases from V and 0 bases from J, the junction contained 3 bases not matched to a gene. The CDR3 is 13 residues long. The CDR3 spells CAITAGPSYEQYF. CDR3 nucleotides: TGTGCCATCACAGCGGGGCCCTCCTACGAGCAGTACTTC.

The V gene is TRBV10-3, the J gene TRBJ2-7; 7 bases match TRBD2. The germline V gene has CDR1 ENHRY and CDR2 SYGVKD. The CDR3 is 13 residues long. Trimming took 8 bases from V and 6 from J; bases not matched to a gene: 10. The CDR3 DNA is TGTGCCATCGGGGAGGGCGCGACGTCCGAGCAGTACTTC. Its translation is CAIGEGATSEQYF.

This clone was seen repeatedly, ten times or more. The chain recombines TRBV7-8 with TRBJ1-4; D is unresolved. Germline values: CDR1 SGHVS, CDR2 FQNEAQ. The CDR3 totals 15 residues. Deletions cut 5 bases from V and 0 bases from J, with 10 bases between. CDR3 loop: CASSLGRATNEKLFF. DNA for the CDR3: TGTGCCAGCAGCCTAGGACGTGCAACTAATGAAAAACTGTTTTTT.

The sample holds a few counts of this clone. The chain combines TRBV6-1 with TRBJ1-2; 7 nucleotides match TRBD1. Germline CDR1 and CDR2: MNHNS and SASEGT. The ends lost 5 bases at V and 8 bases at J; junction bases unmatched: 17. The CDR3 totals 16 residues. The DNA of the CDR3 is TGTGCCAGCAGTCTCGCTACACCAGGGGGAGGGGAGGGCTACACCTTC. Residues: CASSLATPGGGEGYTF.

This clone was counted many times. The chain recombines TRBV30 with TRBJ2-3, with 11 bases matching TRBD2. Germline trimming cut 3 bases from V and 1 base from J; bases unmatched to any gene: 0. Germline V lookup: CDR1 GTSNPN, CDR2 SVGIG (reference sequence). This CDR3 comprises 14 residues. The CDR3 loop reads CAWRLAGGTDTQYF. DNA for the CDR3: TGTGCCTGGAGACTAGCGGGGGGCACAGATACGCAGTATTTT.

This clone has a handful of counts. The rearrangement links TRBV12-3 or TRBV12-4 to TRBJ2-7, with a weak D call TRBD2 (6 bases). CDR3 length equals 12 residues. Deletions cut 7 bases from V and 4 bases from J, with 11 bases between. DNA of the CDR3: TGTGCCAGCACCGAGGAGGGATACGAGCAGTACTTC. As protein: CASTEEGYEQYF.

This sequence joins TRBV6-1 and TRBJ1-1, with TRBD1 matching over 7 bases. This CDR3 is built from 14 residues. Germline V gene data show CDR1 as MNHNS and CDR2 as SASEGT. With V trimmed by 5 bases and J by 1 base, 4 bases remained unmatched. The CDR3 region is CASSRQGWNTEAFF. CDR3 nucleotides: TGTGCCAGCAGTCGACAGGGTTGGAACACTGAAGCTTTCTTT.

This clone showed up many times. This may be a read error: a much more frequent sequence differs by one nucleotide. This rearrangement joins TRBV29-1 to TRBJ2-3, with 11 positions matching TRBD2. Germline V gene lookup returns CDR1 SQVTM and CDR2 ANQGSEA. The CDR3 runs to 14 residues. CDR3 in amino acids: CGVGTSGSADTQYF. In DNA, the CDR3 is TGCGGCGTTGGTACTAGCGGGAGTGCAGATACGCAGTATTTT.

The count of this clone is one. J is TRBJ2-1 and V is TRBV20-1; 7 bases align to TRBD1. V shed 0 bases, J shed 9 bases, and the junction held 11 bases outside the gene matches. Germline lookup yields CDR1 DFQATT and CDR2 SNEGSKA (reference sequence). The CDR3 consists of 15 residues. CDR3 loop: CSARDTTGLGSEQFF. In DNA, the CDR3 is TGCAGTGCTAGAGATACGACAGGGCTGGGAAGTGAGCAGTTCTTC.

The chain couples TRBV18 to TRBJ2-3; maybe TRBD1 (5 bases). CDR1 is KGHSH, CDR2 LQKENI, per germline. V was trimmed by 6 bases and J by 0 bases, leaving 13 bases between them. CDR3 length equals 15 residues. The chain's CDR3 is CASSPNYRSTDTQYF. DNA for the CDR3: TGTGCCAGCTCGCCGAACTACAGGAGCACAGATACGCAGTATTTT.

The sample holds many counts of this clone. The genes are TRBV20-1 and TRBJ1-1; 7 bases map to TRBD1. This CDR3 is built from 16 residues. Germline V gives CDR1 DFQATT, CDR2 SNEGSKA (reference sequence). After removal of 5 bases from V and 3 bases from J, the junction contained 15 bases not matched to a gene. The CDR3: CSALTYRGGYDTEAFF. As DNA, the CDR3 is TGCAGTGCTCTGACTTACAGGGGAGGTTACGACACTGAAGCTTTCTTT.

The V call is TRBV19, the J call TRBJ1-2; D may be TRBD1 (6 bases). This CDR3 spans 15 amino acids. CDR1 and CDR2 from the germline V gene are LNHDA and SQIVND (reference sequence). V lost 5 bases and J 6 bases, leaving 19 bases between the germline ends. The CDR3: CASSFLSRGQDGYTF. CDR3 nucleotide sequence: TGTGCCAGTAGTTTCCTCTCGCGGGGGCAGGATGGCTACACCTTC.

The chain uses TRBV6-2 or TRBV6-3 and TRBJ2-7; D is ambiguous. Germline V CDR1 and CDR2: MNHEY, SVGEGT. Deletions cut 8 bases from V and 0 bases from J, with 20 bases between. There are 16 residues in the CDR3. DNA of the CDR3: TGTGCCAGCTGGCCCCACGTGACACAGTCCTCCTACGAGCAGTACTTC. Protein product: CASWPHVTQSSYEQYF.

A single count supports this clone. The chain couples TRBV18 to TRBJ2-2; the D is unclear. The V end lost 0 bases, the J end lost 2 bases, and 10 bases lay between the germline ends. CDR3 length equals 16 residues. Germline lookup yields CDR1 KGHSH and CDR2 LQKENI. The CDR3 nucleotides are TGTGCCAGCTCACCACCGTTAGATAGCAACACCGGGGAGCTGTTTTTT. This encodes CASSPPLDSNTGELFF. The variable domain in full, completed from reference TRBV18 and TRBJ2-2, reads NAGVMQNPRHLVRRRGQEARLRCSPMKGHSHVYWYRQLPEEGLKFMVYLQKENIIDESGMPKERFSAEFPKEGPSILRIQQVVRGDSAAYFCASSPPLDSNTGELFFGEGSRLTVL.

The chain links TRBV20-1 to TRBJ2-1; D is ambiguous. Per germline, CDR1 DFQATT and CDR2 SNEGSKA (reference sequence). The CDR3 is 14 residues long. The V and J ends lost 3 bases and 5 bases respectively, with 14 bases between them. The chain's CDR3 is CSASRLVRHNEQFF. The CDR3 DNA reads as TGCAGTGCTAGCAGGCTAGTGAGGCACAATGAGCAGTTCTTC.

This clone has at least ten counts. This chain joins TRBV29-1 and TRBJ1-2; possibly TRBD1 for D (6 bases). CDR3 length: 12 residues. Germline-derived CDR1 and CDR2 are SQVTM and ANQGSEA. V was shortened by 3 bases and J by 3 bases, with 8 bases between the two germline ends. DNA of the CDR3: TGCAGCGTTGATAACAGGGACTATGGCTACACCTTC. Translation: CSVDNRDYGYTF.

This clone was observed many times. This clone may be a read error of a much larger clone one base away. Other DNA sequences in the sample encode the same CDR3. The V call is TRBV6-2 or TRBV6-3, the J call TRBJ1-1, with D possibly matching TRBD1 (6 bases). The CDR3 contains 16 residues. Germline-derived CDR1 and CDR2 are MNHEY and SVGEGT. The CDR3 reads CASRWRGGGTYTEAFF. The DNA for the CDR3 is TGTGCCAGCAGATGGAGGGGGGGAGGAACGTACACCGAAGCTTTCTTT.

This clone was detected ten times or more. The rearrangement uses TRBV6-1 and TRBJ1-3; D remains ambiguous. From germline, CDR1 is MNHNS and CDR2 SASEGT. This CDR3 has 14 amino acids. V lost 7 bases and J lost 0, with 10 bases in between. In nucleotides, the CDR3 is TGTGCCAGCAAGGACGCCAGCTCTGGAAACACCATATATTTT. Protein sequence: CASKDASSGNTIYF.

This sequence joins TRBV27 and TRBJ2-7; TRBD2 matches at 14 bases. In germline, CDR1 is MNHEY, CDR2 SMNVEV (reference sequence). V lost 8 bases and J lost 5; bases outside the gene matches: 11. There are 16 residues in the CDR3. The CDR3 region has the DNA TGTGCCAGCTGTAGACTAGCGGGAGGGAAGACCAACGAGCAGTACTTC. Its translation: CASCRLAGGKTNEQYF.